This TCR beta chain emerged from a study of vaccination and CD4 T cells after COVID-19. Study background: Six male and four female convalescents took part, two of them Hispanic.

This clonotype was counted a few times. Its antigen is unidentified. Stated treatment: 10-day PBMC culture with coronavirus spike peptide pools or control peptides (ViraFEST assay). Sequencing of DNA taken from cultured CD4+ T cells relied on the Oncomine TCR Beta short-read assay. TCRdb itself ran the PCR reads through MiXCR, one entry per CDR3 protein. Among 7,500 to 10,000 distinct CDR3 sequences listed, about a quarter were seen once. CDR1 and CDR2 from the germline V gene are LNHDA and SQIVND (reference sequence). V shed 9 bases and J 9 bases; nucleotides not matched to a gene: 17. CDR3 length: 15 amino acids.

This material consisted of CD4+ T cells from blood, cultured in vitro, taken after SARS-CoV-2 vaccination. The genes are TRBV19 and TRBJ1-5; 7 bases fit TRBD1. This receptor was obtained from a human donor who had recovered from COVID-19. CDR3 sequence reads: CASSSRGSPASPQHF. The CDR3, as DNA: TGTGCCAGCTCCTCCAGGGGGAGCCCGGCTTCGCCCCAGCATTTT.